The 8 T cell receptor beta chains below were found in one sample sequenced in a study of PD-1 blockade in classical Hodgkin lymphoma. TCRdb keeps only in-frame clones here, not all; method: immunoSEQ multiplex PCR. The table shows about 86,000 clones, with approximately 89% occurring only once. Every patient experienced relapse after autologous stem cell transplantation, and brentuximab vedotin exposure varied. Sample: peripheral blood mononuclear cells (PBMCs), taken before the second cycle of nivolumab. Receptors were obtained from a human donor with classical Hodgkin lymphoma.

The J gene is TRBJ2-3, the V gene TRBV5-1, with 9 nucleotides matching TRBD2. The CDR3 consists of 14 residues. The V and J ends lost 5 bases and 6 bases, in that order; junction bases with no gene match: 7. Germline V gene data show CDR1 as SGHRS and CDR2 as YFSETQ. The DNA of the CDR3 is TGCGCCAGCAGTCTGACTAGCGGTTTGGATACGCAGTATTTT. This translates into CASSLTSGLDTQYF. The full variable domain, its missing parts supplied by reference TRBV5-1 and TRBJ2-3, is KAGVTQTPRYLIKTRGQQVTLSCSPISGHRSVSWYQQTPGQGLQFLFEYFSETQRNKGNFPGRFSGRQFSNSRSEMNVSTLELGDSALYLCASSLTSGLDTQYFGPGTRLTVL.

CDR3 loop: CASSRKGLAGERSYEQYF. The DNA for the CDR3 is TGTGCCAGCAGCAGGAAAGGGCTAGCGGGTGAACGCTCCTACGAGCAGTACTTC. This rearrangement joins TRBV21-1 to TRBJ2-7; the D call TRBD2 from the table was never checked on the DNA. TRBV21-1 is an annotated pseudogene. The CDR3 loop spans 18 amino acids.

This chain joins TRBV7-8 and TRBJ1-4; D possibly corresponds to TRBD1 (6 bases). Germline values: CDR1 SGHVS, CDR2 FQNEAQ. The CDR3 is made up of 15 amino acids. V lost 2 bases and J lost 7, with 14 bases in between. The CDR3 region has the DNA TGTGCCAGCAGCTTAAGCAGGGGAGGTTCTGAAAAACTGTTTTTT. Translating it yields CASSLSRGGSEKLFF.

This sequence joins TRBV7-2 and TRBJ2-7; 7 bases line up with TRBD2. Germline V gives CDR1 SGHTA, CDR2 FQGNSA. The CDR3 is 15 residues long. Trimming removed 1 base from V and 2 bases from J; junction bases left unmatched: 5. This chain's CDR3 is CASSLGAGEAYEQYF. The CDR3 nucleotides read TGTGCCAGCAGCTTAGGGGCGGGAGAGGCCTACGAGCAGTACTTC.

The chain carries TRBV10-3 and TRBJ2-7; D possibly corresponds to TRBD1 (6 bases). The V end was cut by 6 bases, the J end by 0 bases, with 15 bases between. CDR1 and CDR2 (germline): ENHRY, SYGVKD. CDR3 length: 15 amino acids. DNA for the CDR3: TGTGCCATCAGACCTGGACAGCCGAGCTCCTACGAGCAGTACTTC. It translates to CAIRPGQPSSYEQYF.

V usage is TRBV27 and J usage is TRBJ1-2; the match to TRBD1 covers 7 bases. With V trimmed by 5 bases and J by 4 bases, 7 bases remained unmatched. The CDR3 totals 14 residues. Germline CDR1 MNHEY, CDR2 SMNVEV (reference sequence). The CDR3 nucleotides read TGTGCCAGCAGTCCAAAGACAGGGTTCTATGGCTACACCTTC. It specifies CASSPKTGFYGYTF.

This clone turned up a few times. This sequence joins TRBV5-1 and TRBJ1-1; a weak D match, TRBD1 (5 bases). The germline V gene has CDR1 SGHRS and CDR2 YFSETQ. V dropped 0 bases and J dropped 5 bases, with 14 bases sitting between them. The CDR3 is 15 amino acids. The CDR3 DNA is TGCGCCAGCAGCTTGGTGTCCAGGGCGGTAACTGAAGCTTTCTTT. Its protein is CASSLVSRAVTEAFF.

A word on this clone: Other DNA sequences of this sample code for an identical CDR3. The chain employs TRBV7-9 and TRBJ2-5; D is unclear. V lost 4 bases, J lost 1 base, and 7 bases lay in between. The length of the CDR3 is 13 residues. From germline, CDR1 is SEHNR and CDR2 FQNEAQ (reference sequence). The chain's CDR3 is CASSSTFQETQYF. CDR3 nucleotides: TGTGCCAGCAGCTCCACATTCCAAGAGACCCAGTACTTC.